This section outlines one TCR beta chain sequence together with its context. Its matching antigen is unknown. This PCR relied on a set of 60 Vbeta primers and 13 Jbeta primers. Produced via immunoSEQ multiplex PCR; TCRdb's table is partial and in-frame only. The sample carries some 70,000 clones, 60% to 75% recorded once. The sample comes from a study of cytomegalovirus exposure and HLA in healthy donors. Broader study findings: It was confirmed in vitro that a few of the CMV-associated chains were specific for CMV antigens. Across donors, sequencing depth was assumed by presence/absence analyses to be roughly uniform. Reported results showed that the classifier diagnosed cytomegalovirus status with high specificity and sensitivity.

Each of the donors was a healthy bone marrow donor. Per the germline V gene, CDR1 is LNHDA and CDR2 is SQIVND (reference sequence). The V gene lost 0 bases and the J gene lost 6 bases, with 19 bases spanning the gap. This CDR3 is built from 17 residues. This chain connects TRBV19 to TRBJ2-3; D is unclear. The sample consisted of PBMCs. The TCR was taken from a male donor in good health and CMV-seropositive. In nucleotides, the CDR3 is TGTGCCAGTAGTATAGATCACGCAGGCAAGTTTGACGATACGCAGTATTTT. Protein: CASSIDHAGKFDDTQYF.